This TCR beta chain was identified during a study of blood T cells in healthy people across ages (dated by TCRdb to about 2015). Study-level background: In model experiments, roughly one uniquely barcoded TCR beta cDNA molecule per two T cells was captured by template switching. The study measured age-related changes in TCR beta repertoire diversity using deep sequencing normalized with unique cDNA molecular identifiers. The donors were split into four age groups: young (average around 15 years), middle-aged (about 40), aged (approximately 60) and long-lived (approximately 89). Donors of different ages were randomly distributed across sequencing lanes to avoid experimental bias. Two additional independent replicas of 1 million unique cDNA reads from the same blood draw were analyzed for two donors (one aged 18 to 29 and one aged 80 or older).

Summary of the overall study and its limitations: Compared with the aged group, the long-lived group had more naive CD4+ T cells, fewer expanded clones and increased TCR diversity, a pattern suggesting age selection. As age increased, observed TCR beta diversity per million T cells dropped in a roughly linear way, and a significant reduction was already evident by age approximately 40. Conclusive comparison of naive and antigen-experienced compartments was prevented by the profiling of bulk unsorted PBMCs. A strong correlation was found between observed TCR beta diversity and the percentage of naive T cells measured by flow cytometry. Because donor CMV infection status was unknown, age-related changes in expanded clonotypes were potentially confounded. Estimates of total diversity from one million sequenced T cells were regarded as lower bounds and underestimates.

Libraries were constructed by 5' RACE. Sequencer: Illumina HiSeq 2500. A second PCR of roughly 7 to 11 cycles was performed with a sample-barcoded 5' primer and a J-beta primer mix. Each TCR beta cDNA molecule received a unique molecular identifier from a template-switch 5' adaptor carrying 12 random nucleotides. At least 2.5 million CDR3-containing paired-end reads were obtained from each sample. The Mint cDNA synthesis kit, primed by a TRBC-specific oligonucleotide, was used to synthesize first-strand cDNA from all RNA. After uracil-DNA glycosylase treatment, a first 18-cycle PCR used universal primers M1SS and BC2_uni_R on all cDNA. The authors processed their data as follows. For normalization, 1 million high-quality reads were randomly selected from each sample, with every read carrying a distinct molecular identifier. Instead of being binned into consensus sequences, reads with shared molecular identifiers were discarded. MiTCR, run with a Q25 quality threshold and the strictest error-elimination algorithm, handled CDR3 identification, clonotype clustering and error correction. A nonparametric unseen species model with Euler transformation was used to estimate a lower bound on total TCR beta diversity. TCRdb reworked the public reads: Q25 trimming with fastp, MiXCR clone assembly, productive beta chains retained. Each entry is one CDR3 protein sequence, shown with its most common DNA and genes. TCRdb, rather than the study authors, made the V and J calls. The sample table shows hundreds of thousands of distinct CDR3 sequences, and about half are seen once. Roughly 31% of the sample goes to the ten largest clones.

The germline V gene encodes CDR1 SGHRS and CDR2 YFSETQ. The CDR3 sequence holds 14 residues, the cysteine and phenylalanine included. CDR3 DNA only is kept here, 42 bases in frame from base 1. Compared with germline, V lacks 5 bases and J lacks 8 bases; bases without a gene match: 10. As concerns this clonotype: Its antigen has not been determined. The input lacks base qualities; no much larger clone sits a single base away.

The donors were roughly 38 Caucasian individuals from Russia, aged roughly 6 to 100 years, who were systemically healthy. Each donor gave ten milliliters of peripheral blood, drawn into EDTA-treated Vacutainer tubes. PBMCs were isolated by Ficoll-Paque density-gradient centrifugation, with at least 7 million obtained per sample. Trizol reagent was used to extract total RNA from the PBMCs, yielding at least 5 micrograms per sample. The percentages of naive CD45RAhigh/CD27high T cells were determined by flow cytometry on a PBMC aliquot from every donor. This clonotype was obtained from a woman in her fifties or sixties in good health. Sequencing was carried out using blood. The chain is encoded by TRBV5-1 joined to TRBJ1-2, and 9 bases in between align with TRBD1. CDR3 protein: CASSQQGATGGYTF. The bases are TGCGCCAGCAGTCAACAGGGGGCCACGGGCGGCTACACCTTC.